The 9 T cell receptor beta chains in this list originate from one sample, sequenced in a study of Graves' ophthalmopathy and Graves' hyperthyroidism. Transcripts of RNA were the source for amplifying TCR beta CDR3 regions. HTBI primers were used in a first-round RT-PCR, which preceded a second-round multiplex PCR. TCRdb itself ran the multiplex PCR reads through MiXCR, one entry per CDR3 protein. This sample yields around 590,000 distinct CDR3 sequences, of which about 40% are seen a single time; around 4% belongs to the top ten. The sequenced sample consisted of peripheral blood or thyroid tissue (not recorded which). Receptors were obtained from an adult man with Graves' hyperthyroidism.

This clonotype was seen ten or more times. The chain carries TRBV7-2 and TRBJ2-5; 9 bases map to TRBD1. Germline CDR1 and CDR2: SGHTA and FQGNSA. The CDR3 is made up of 16 amino acids. V gave up 5 bases and J gave up 7 bases; unmatched junction bases: 14. CDR3 protein: CASSARPGQGMGTQYF. In nucleotides, the CDR3 is TGTGCCAGCAGCGCACGTCCGGGACAGGGTATGGGGACCCAGTACTTC.

The chain carries TRBV29-1 and TRBJ2-7, with 7 bases fitting TRBD2. V gave up 2 bases and J gave up 0 bases; unmatched junction bases: 7. The CDR3 is made up of 15 amino acids. CDR1 is SQVTM and CDR2 is ANQGSEA in the germline V gene. The CDR3: CSVELTSASSYEQYF. In nucleotides, the CDR3 is TGCAGCGTTGAACTAACTAGCGCGAGCTCCTACGAGCAGTACTTC.

Remarks on this clonotype: Since the CDR3 does not end with the conserved phenylalanine or tryptophan, this likely comes from a read error. The V gene is TRBV24-1, the J gene TRBJ2-3; D is undetermined. Trimming took off 8 bases at V and 0 bases at J, with 14 bases between the two ends. This CDR3 contains 15 residues. The germline V gene has CDR1 KGHDR and CDR2 SFDVKD. CDR3 residues: CATNGQSTSTDTQYL. In DNA, the CDR3 is TGTGCCACCAATGGGCAGTCTACTAGCACAGATACGCAGTATCTT.

This chain connects TRBV30 to TRBJ1-4; D is unresolved. V lost 2 bases to trimming and J lost 7 bases, with 11 bases between them. The CDR3 consists of 13 residues. Germline CDR1 is GTSNPN and CDR2 is SVGIG (reference sequence). CDR3 sequence: CAWSFGVAEKLFF. DNA of the CDR3: TGTGCCTGGAGTTTTGGGGTTGCTGAAAAACTGTTTTTT.

The chain links TRBV6-1 to TRBJ1-5; possible D gene TRBD1, 5 bases. In germline, CDR1 is MNHNS, CDR2 SASEGT. The CDR3 is 15 amino acids. Trimming removed 4 bases at V and 6 bases at J, with 16 bases between. The CDR3 bases are TGTGCCAGCAGTGGACAGAAATGGACGGGTCAGCCCCAGCATTTT. This gives the protein CASSGQKWTGQPQHF.

The J gene is TRBJ1-2, the V gene TRBV29-1; D is unclear. V shed 1 base and J shed 12 bases, with 18 bases lying between them. The CDR3 spans 13 residues. Germline V CDR1 and CDR2: SQVTM, ANQGSEA. In DNA form, the CDR3 reads TGCAGCGTTGAAGTGACGGGGATCCCTGGAAACACCTTC. This translates into CSVEVTGIPGNTF.

This clonotype was recorded at least ten times. This chain connects TRBV20-1 to TRBJ2-7; 7 nucleotides line up with TRBD1. V dropped 5 bases and J dropped 2; count of bases not matched to a gene: 9. This CDR3 is 14 amino acids long. Germline CDR1 reads DFQATT; CDR2 reads SNEGSKA (reference sequence). The CDR3 DNA follows: TGCAGTGCTCCTACAGGGGCAACAACCTACGAGCAGTACTTC. It encodes CSAPTGATTYEQYF.

On this clonotype itself: A single base separates this from a much larger clone, so it may be a read error. The chain links TRBV20-1 to TRBJ1-2; 10 bases fit TRBD1. In germline, CDR1 is DFQATT, CDR2 SNEGSKA (reference sequence). The CDR3 spans 14 residues. CDR3 amino acids: CSAGDRDRGPGYTF. For the CDR3, the DNA is TGCAGTGCTGGAGATCGGGACAGGGGTCCAGGCTACACCTTC.

The chain carries TRBV29-1 and TRBJ1-1; weak D call: TRBD1 (6 bases). The CDR3 is 13 residues long. The ends were cut back, 2 bases at V and 5 bases at J, with 12 bases in the middle. The germline gives CDR1 SQVTM, CDR2 ANQGSEA. The CDR3 DNA is TGCAGCGTTGAATATGGGGGCGCGACTGAAGCTTTCTTT. This gives the protein CSVEYGGATEAFF.